These T cell receptor beta chains were read from a single sample in a study of vaccination and CD4 T cells after COVID-19. TCRdb analysed the PCR reads with MiXCR anew, one entry per CDR3 protein. The sample consists of some 29,000 distinct CDR3 sequences, 50% of them appearing once. This specimen consisted of CD4+ T cells from blood, obtained about 7 months after SARS-CoV-2 vaccination. The receptors come from a human donor who had recovered from COVID-19. Each CDR3 is given with its conserved first and last residue. Each record gives: V gene, J gene, D gene, clone size, CDR3 DNA, CDR3 protein. D genes are given only for firm matches. Expanded clones get a size class; other rows say once, few or many, or leave the size out.

v_call: TRBV28
j_call: TRBJ1-6
d_call: TRBD1
clone_size: NA
cdr3_nt: TGTGCCAGCAACCTTCACAGGGGAAATTCACCCCTCCACTTT
cdr3_aa: CASNLHRGNSPLHF

v_call: TRBV7-8
j_call: TRBJ1-2
d_call: NA
clone_size: NA
cdr3_nt: TGTGCCAGCAGCTTATCGGGGGGCGTTTGGTATGGCTACACCTTC
cdr3_aa: CASSLSGGVWYGYTF

v_call: TRBV6-1
j_call: TRBJ2-7
d_call: NA
clone_size: few
cdr3_nt: TGTGCCAGCAAGATTGGCGGAATGACCTACGAGCAGTACTTC
cdr3_aa: CASKIGGMTYEQYF

v_call: TRBV6-5
j_call: TRBJ2-2
d_call: TRBD1
clone_size: once
cdr3_nt: TGTGCCAGCAGTTACTTGGGACAGGGGGCGGCCGGCGGGGAGCTGTTTTTT
cdr3_aa: CASSYLGQGAAGGELFF

v_call: TRBV20-1
j_call: TRBJ1-5
d_call: NA
clone_size: NA
cdr3_nt: TGCAGTGCTCCGGGGTCCGTACAAGATCAGCCCCAGCATTTT
cdr3_aa: CSAPGSVQDQPQHF

v_call: TRBV6-5
j_call: TRBJ2-3
d_call: NA
clone_size: NA
cdr3_nt: TGTGCCAGCAGTTACTCACGAGCACGAGATACGCAGTATTTT
cdr3_aa: CASSYSRARDTQYF

v_call: TRBV6-2/TRBV6-3
j_call: TRBJ2-2
d_call: NA
clone_size: NA
cdr3_nt: TGTGCCAGTCTCAGGGTAACGGGCCCCGGGGAGCTGTTTTTT
cdr3_aa: CASLRVTGPGELFF

v_call: TRBV27
j_call: TRBJ1-2
d_call: NA
clone_size: once
cdr3_nt: TGTGCCAGCAGTTTAGGAGGGAGCGATGGCTACACCTTC
cdr3_aa: CASSLGGSDGYTF

v_call: TRBV29-1
j_call: TRBJ2-7
d_call: NA
clone_size: NA
cdr3_nt: TGCAGCGTTGAGTTGTTCACACATACCTACGAGCAGTACTTC
cdr3_aa: CSVELFTHTYEQYF

v_call: TRBV20-1
j_call: TRBJ1-2
d_call: NA
clone_size: NA
cdr3_nt: TGCAGTGCTAGATCGGGGGACCACTATGGCTACACCTTC
cdr3_aa: CSARSGDHYGYTF

v_call: TRBV29-1
j_call: TRBJ2-3
d_call: NA
clone_size: NA
cdr3_nt: TGCAGCGCCGCGGGCGGTCGCAGCCGCACAGATACGCAGTATTTT
cdr3_aa: CSAAGGRSRTDTQYF

v_call: TRBV7-2
j_call: TRBJ1-5
d_call: NA
clone_size: few
cdr3_nt: TGTGCCAGCAGCTACGGGGGTGGCGATCAGCCCCAGCATTTT
cdr3_aa: CASSYGGGDQPQHF

v_call: TRBV21-1
j_call: TRBJ2-7
d_call: NA
clone_size: NA
cdr3_nt: TGTGCCAGCAGCAAAAGACTAGCGGGAATCTACGAATCTAACGAGCAGTACTTC
cdr3_aa: CASSKRLAGIYESNEQYF

v_call: TRBV7-9
j_call: TRBJ2-3
d_call: NA
clone_size: NA
cdr3_nt: TGTGCCAGCAGCAAAACAGATACGCAGTATTTT
cdr3_aa: CASSKTDTQYF

v_call: TRBV19
j_call: TRBJ2-7
d_call: TRBD1
clone_size: once
cdr3_nt: TGTGCCAGTAGCGGACAGGGGGCCCTCGAGCAGTACTTC
cdr3_aa: CASSGQGALEQYF

v_call: TRBV20-1
j_call: TRBJ1-2
d_call: NA
clone_size: once
cdr3_nt: TGCAGTGCAACCCCGGCCGGGGGGAACTATGGCTACACCTTC
cdr3_aa: CSATPAGGNYGYTF

v_call: TRBV27
j_call: TRBJ1-6
d_call: TRBD1
clone_size: few
cdr3_nt: TGTGCCAGCAGTGGGACAGGGGCGGCCTATAATTCACCCCTCCACTTT
cdr3_aa: CASSGTGAAYNSPLHF

v_call: TRBV15
j_call: TRBJ2-1
d_call: TRBD1
clone_size: NA
cdr3_nt: TGTGCCACCAGCGTCGGGACAGGCTCCTACAATGAGCAGTTCTTC
cdr3_aa: CATSVGTGSYNEQFF

v_call: TRBV20-1
j_call: TRBJ2-7
d_call: TRBD1
clone_size: NA
cdr3_nt: TGCAGTGTCCCTAGGCCGGGACAGTTCTACGAGCAGTACTTC
cdr3_aa: CSVPRPGQFYEQYF

v_call: TRBV19
j_call: TRBJ2-7
d_call: TRBD2
clone_size: NA
cdr3_nt: TGTGCCAGTAGTATGGGGACTAGCGGGAGTTATGGTGGCGAGCAGTACTTC
cdr3_aa: CASSMGTSGSYGGEQYF

v_call: TRBV27
j_call: TRBJ2-5
d_call: NA
clone_size: NA
cdr3_nt: TGTGCCAGCAGTTTATCATTCGGAAGCGAGACCCAGTACTTC
cdr3_aa: CASSLSFGSETQYF

v_call: TRBV4-1
j_call: TRBJ2-2
d_call: TRBD2
clone_size: large
cdr3_nt: TGCGCCAGCAGCCAAGCTAGCGGGAGGGCCTCCACCGGGGAGCTGTTTTTT
cdr3_aa: CASSQASGRASTGELFF

v_call: TRBV6-1
j_call: TRBJ1-6
d_call: NA
clone_size: few
cdr3_nt: TGTGCCAGCAGTGAAAATTCACCCCTCCACTTT
cdr3_aa: CASSENSPLHF

v_call: TRBV19
j_call: TRBJ2-2
d_call: NA
clone_size: NA
cdr3_nt: TGTGCCAGCCGAATACAAACGAACACCGGGGAGCTGTTTTTT
cdr3_aa: CASRIQTNTGELFF

v_call: TRBV20-1
j_call: TRBJ2-2
d_call: NA
clone_size: NA
cdr3_nt: TGCAGTGCTAGTAATACGAACACCGGGGAGCTGTTTTTT
cdr3_aa: CSASNTNTGELFF

v_call: TRBV6-1
j_call: TRBJ2-1
d_call: NA
clone_size: NA
cdr3_nt: TGTGCCAGCAGCGAGCAGGACGGCTCCTACGATGAGCAGTTCTTC
cdr3_aa: CASSEQDGSYDEQFF

v_call: TRBV19
j_call: TRBJ1-5
d_call: NA
clone_size: once
cdr3_nt: TGTGCCAGTAGGGGTCGACAGGCCAATCAGCCCCAGCATTTT
cdr3_aa: CASRGRQANQPQHF

v_call: TRBV19
j_call: TRBJ2-2
d_call: NA
clone_size: NA
cdr3_nt: TGTGCCAGTAGTATACAGGGGCTGTTTACCGGGGAGCTGTTTTTT
cdr3_aa: CASSIQGLFTGELFF

v_call: TRBV15
j_call: TRBJ1-6
d_call: TRBD1
clone_size: NA
cdr3_nt: TGTGCCACCAGCGACCGGGACAGGGGCGTTTCACCCCTCCACTTT
cdr3_aa: CATSDRDRGVSPLHF